The clone carrying this TCR beta chain occurred a few times. No antigen is known for it. The CDR3 length is 17 residues. V gave up 4 bases and J gave up 4 bases; unmatched junction bases: 14. The germline gives CDR1 MNHNS, CDR2 SASEGT. This record belongs to a study of cytomegalovirus exposure and HLA in healthy donors. The study's findings and limits: When analyzed later, a missense DCLRE1C variant was found to be linked to TCR beta V- and J-gene trimming. The HLA-A and HLA-B alleles of most subjects were reportedly predicted accurately from TCR beta sequences.

A multiplex PCR was run with 60 Vbeta primers and 13 Jbeta primers. The repertoire was sequenced with immunoSEQ multiplex PCR; TCRdb's copy has only in-frame clones and lacks some. The sample holds approximately 46,000 clones, 72% seen once. The clonotype originates from a man younger than 45 in good health and CMV-seronegative. What was sequenced was PBMCs. The chain is built from TRBV6-1 and TRBJ2-7; TRBD1 matches at 9 bases. CDR3 in DNA: TGTGCCAGCAGTGTGTCACAGGGGGCGGCCTTTAGATACGAGCAGTACTTC. Translated, it gives CASSVSQGAAFRYEQYF.